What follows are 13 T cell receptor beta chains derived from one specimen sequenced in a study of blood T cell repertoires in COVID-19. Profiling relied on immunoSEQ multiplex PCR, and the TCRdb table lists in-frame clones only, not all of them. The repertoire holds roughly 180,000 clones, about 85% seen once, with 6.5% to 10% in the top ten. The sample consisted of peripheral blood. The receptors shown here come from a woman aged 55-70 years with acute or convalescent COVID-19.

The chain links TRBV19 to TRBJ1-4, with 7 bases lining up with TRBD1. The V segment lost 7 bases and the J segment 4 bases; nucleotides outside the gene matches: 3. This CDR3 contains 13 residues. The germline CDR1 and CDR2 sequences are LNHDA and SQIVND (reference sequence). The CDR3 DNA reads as TGTGCCAGTACAGGGGGACTTAATGAAAAACTGTTTTTT. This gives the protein CASTGGLNEKLFF.

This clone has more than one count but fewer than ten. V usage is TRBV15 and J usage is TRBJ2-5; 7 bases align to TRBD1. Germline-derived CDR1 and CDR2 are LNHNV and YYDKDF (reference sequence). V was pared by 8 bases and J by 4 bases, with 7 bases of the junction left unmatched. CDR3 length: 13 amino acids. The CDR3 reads CATDIGGGETQYF. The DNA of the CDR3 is TGTGCCACCGATATAGGGGGCGGAGAGACCCAGTACTTC. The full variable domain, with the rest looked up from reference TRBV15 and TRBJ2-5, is DAMVIQNPRYQVTQFGKPVTLSCSQTLNHNVMYWYQQKSSQAPKLLFHYYDKDFNNEADTPDNFQSRRPNTSFCFLDIRSPGLGDTAMYLCATDIGGGETQYFGPGTRLLVL.

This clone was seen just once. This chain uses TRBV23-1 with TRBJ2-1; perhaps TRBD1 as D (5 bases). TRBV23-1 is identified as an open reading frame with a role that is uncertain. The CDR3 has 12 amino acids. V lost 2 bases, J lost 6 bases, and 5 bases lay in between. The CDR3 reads CASSQQGNEQFF. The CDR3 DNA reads TGCGCCAGCAGTCAACAGGGCAATGAGCAGTTCTTC.

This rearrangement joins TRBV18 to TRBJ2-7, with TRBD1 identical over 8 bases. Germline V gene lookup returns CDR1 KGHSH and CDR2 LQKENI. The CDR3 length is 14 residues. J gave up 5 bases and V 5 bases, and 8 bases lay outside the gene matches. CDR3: CASSSGQGGDEQYF. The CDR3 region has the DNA TGTGCCAGCTCATCAGGACAGGGAGGCGACGAGCAGTACTTC.

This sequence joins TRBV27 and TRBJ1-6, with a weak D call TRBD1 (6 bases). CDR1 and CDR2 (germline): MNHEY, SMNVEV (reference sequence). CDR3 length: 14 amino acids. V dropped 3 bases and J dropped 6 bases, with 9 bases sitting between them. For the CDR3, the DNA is TGTGCCAGCAGTTTCTGGGACATTAATTCACCCCTCCACTTT. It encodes CASSFWDINSPLHF.

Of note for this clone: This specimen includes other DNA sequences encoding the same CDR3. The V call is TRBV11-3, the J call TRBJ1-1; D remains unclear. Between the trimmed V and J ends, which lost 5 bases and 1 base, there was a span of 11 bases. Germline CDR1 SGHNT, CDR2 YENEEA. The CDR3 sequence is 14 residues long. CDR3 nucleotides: TGTGCCAGCAGCCCAGGACGGGGGAACACTGAAGCTTTCTTT. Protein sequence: CASSPGRGNTEAFF.

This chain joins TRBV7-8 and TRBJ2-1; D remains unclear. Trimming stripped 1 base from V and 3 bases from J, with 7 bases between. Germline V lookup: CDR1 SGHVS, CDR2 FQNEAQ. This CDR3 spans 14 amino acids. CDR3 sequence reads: CASSLGRLYNEQFF. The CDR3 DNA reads TGTGCCAGCAGCTTAGGCAGACTCTACAATGAGCAGTTCTTC.

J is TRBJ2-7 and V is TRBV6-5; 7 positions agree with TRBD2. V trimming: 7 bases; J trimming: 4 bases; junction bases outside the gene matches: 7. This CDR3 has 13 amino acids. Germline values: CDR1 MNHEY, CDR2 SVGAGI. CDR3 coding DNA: TGTGCCAGCATGGGCGGGGGTGCTTACGAGCAGTACGTC. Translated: CASMGGGAYEQYV.

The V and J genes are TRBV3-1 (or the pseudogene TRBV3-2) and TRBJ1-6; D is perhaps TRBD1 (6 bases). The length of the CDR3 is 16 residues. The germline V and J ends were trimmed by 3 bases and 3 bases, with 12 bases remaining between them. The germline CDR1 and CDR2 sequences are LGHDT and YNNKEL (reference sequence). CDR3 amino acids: CASSHGGAGYNSPLHF. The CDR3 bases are TGTGCCAGCAGCCATGGGGGGGCTGGCTATAATTCACCCCTCCACTTT.

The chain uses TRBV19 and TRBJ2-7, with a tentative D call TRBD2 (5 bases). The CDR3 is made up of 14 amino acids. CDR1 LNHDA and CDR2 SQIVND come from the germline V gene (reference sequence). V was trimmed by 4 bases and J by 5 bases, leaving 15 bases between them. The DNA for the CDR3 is TGTGCCAGTAGTAAAAGAGGGTCTGCCCACGAGCAGTACTTC. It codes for CASSKRGSAHEQYF.

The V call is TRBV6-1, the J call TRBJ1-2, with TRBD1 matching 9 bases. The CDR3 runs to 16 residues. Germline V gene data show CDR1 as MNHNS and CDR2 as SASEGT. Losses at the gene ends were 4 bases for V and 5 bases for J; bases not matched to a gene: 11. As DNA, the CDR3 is TGTGCCAGCAGTGCCCGGACAGGGGAGTATAGGTATGGCTACACCTTC. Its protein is CASSARTGEYRYGYTF.

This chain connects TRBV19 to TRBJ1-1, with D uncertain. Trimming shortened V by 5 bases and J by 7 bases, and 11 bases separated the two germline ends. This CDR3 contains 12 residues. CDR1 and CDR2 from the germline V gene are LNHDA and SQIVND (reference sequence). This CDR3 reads CASSPYRSEAFF. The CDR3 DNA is TGTGCCAGTAGTCCCTATAGGAGTGAAGCTTTCTTT.

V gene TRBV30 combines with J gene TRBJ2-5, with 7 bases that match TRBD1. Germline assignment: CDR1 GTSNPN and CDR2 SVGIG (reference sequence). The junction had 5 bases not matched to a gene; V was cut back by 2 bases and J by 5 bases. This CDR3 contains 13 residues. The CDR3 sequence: CAWSSGGIETQYF. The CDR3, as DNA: TGTGCCTGGAGTTCAGGGGGTATTGAGACCCAGTACTTC.